One and the same sample provided the 8 T cell receptor beta chains below, sequenced in a study of blood T cells in healthy people across ages (dated by TCRdb to between 2015 and 2016). To prepare the library, 5' RACE was applied. The sequencer was an Illumina HiSeq 2500. A second PCR of 7 to 11 cycles was performed with a sample-barcoded 5' primer and a J-beta primer mix. TCRdb handled the public reads itself, with Q25 trimming in fastp and clone calling in MiXCR, and kept productive beta chains. Rows with a matching CDR3 protein are joined into one entry that keeps the most common DNA and genes. This sample gives fewer than 900,000 distinct CDR3 sequences in total; roughly 47% of them show up just once. Of the sample, 20% to 25% is held by the ten largest clones. Sequencing was done on a sample of blood. Every receptor here comes from a woman aged 60-75 years in good health.

The table lists this clonotype with many counts. One base away lies a much larger clone, so this may be a sequencing read error. The chain joins TRBV2 to TRBJ2-1; D gene unclear. The end of the DNA aligns better with TRBJ2-7, so the J call may be wrong. Germline V gene data show CDR1 as SNHLY and CDR2 as FYNNEI. CDR3 size: 15 residues. CDR3: CASSPDGSSYNEQYF. The CDR3 coding sequence is TGTGCCAGCAGCCCTGACGGAAGCTCCTACAATGAGCAGTACTTC.

This clonotype was picked up a small number of times. The J gene is TRBJ1-5, the V gene TRBV5-1; 8 positions agree with TRBD1. The length of the CDR3 is 15 residues. Trimming cost V 4 bases and J 3 bases; bases outside gene matches: 6. Germline V gene lookup returns CDR1 SGHRS and CDR2 YFSETQ. Here the CDR3 DNA reads TGCGCCAGCAGCATGACAGGGGACGCCAATCAGCCCCAGCATTTT. Amino acid sequence: CASSMTGDANQPQHF.

In this sample, this clonotype turned up a few times. V is TRBV6-2 or TRBV6-3 and J is TRBJ2-5, with 7 bases identical to TRBD2. Trimming at V came to 5 bases and at J to 3 bases, leaving 6 bases not matched to a gene. The length of the CDR3 is 14 residues. Germline CDR1 reads MNHEY; CDR2 reads SVGEGT. The CDR3 loop is CASSLADWKETQYF. CDR3 DNA sequence: TGTGCCAGCAGTCTAGCGGATTGGAAAGAGACCCAGTACTTC.

This chain joins TRBV2 and TRBJ2-1, with TRBD2 matching over 13 bases. Germline CDR1 and CDR2: SNHLY and FYNNEI. The trim removed 6 bases at V and 7 bases at J, leaving 6 bases unmatched. CDR3 size: 15 residues. CDR3 DNA sequence: TGTGCCAGCAGACTGGGACTAGCGGGGAATAATGAGCAGTTCTTC. Its protein is CASRLGLAGNNEQFF.

The table lists this clonotype with many counts. The chain couples TRBV27 to TRBJ2-7; TRBD2 might be the D (5 bases). The V gene's germline CDR1 is MNHEY and CDR2 SMNVEV (reference sequence). Trimming took off 5 bases at V and 1 base at J, with 12 bases between the two ends. The CDR3 has 14 residues. Here the CDR3 DNA reads TGTGCCAGCAGTAGAAGCGGAGCTTCCTACGAGCAGTACTTC. Amino acids: CASSRSGASYEQYF.

This sequence joins TRBV7-9 and TRBJ2-5, with 10 positions matching TRBD1. Germline trimming cut 7 bases from V and 1 base from J; bases unmatched to any gene: 6. Per the germline V gene, CDR1 is SEHNR and CDR2 is FQNEAQ (reference sequence). The CDR3 length is 15 residues. Here the CDR3 reads CASTLGTGVQETQYF. In nucleotides, the CDR3 is TGTGCCAGCACCCTTGGGACAGGGGTCCAAGAGACCCAGTACTTC.

This clonotype occurred a few times. The chain couples TRBV20-1 to TRBJ2-3; 7 bases map to TRBD2. Germline lookup yields CDR1 DFQATT and CDR2 SNEGSKA (reference sequence). This CDR3 is built from 16 residues. Trimming cost V 0 bases and J 5 bases; bases outside gene matches: 11. The CDR3 DNA follows: TGCAGTGCTAGAGATAACGGGCGGGGGTGGGGAGATACGCAGTATTTT. This sequence encodes CSARDNGRGWGDTQYF.

The rearrangement links TRBV20-1 to TRBJ2-1, with 7 bases matching TRBD2. The V gene end was trimmed by 6 bases and the J gene end by 8 bases; junction bases not matched to a gene: 7. Germline V gives CDR1 DFQATT, CDR2 SNEGSKA (reference sequence). The CDR3 length is 12 residues. DNA for the CDR3: TGCAGTGCAAGACTAGCTGGCGATGAGCAGTTCTTC. Protein sequence: CSARLAGDEQFF.